This entry concerns a single T cell receptor beta chain. This clonotype was observed a handful of times. Its antigen is still unknown. The input lacks base qualities; no much larger clone sits a single base away. The data were obtained in a study of T-cell reconstitution after alpha-beta-depleted transplantation in children (dated by TCRdb to the mid-2010s). Study-wide context: Using TCR repertoire profiling, the study followed T-cell immune reconstitution in a quantitative way in children after TCRalphabeta/CD19-depleted allogeneic hematopoietic cell transplantation.

Libraries were made using PCR. TCRdb lists the instrument as Illumina HiSeq 2500. TCR library preparation used molecular barcoding, with unique molecular identifiers applied to normalize quantification of the TCRbeta repertoire. Starting from the raw public reads, TCRdb applied fastp trimming at Q25, assembled clones with MiXCR and retained in-frame beta chains. Merged by CDR3 protein, the rows form single entries marked with the most common genes and DNA. Counted in this sample were roughly 350,000 distinct CDR3 sequences; 10% of them appeared once. In total, the top ten clones hold about 2.3% of the sample. From the cysteine up to the phenylalanine, the CDR3 has a length of 15 residues. Only the CDR3 DNA stays, 45 bases, in frame from base 1. V is pruned by 2 bases and J by 2 bases, leaving 2 bases of the junction without a gene match. CDR1 and CDR2, per the germline V gene, are ENHRY and SYGVKD.

The input for sequencing was PBMCs from the stem cell graft donor, taken from the stem cell graft. The TCR sequence derives from a human donor who donated a stem cell graft to a child with acute lymphoblastic leukemia. The chain is encoded by TRBV10-3 joined to TRBJ2-3, with 9 bases matching TRBD2. The CDR3 here reads CAISELAGNTDTQYF. The DNA sequence reads TGTGCCATCAGTGAGCTAGCGGGGAACACAGATACGCAGTATTTT.